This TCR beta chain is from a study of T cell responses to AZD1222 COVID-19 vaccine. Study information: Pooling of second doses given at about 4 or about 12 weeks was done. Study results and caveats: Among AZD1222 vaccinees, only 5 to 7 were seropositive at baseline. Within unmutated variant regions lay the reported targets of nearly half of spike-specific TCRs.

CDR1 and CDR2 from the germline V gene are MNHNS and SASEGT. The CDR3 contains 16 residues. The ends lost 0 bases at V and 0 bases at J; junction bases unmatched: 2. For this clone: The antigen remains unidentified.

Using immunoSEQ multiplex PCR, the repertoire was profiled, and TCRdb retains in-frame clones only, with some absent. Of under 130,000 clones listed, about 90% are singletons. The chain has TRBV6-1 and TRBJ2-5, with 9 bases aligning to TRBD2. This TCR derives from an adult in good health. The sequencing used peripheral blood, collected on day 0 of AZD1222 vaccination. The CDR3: CASSEASGGYQETQYF. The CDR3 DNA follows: TGTGCCAGCAGTGAAGCGAGCGGGGGGTACCAAGAGACCCAGTACTTC.